This T cell receptor (beta chain) stems from a study of cytomegalovirus exposure and HLA in healthy donors. The count of this clone is one. PCR amplification relied on 60 Vbeta primers (plus 13 Jbeta primers). This table comes from immunoSEQ multiplex PCR, and its TCRdb copy is limited to in-frame clones, with some not included. This sample has under 250,000 clones; 65% to 85% occur once, and the top ten carry 0.71%. The CDR3 sequence is 15 residues long. The V segment lost 4 bases and the J segment 5 bases; nucleotides outside the gene matches: 6. The germline gives CDR1 LNHNV, CDR2 YYDKDF (reference sequence).

Sequences were obtained from PBMCs. J is TRBJ1-1 and V is TRBV15; 11 bases align to TRBD1. The clonotype was recovered from a boy younger than 10 in good health and CMV-seronegative. The CDR3 DNA sequence: TGTGCCACCAGCACCCGGGACAGGGGGAATACTGAAGCTTTCTTT. Translating it yields CATSTRDRGNTEAFF. Full variable domain (missing parts from reference TRBV15 and TRBJ1-1): DAMVIQNPRYQVTQFGKPVTLSCSQTLNHNVMYWYQQKSSQAPKLLFHYYDKDFNNEADTPDNFQSRRPNTSFCFLDIRSPGLGDTAMYLCATSTRDRGNTEAFFGQGTRLTVV.